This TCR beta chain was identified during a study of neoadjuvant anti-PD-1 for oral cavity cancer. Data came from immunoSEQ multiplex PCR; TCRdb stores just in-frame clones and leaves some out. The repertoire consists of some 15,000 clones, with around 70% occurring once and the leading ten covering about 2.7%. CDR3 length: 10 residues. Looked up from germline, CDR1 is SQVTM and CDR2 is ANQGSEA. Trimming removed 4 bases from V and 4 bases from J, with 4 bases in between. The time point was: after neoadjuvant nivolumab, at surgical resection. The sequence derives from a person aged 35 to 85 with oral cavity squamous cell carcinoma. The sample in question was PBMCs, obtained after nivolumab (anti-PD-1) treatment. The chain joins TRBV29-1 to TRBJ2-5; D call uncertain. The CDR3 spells CSVAVETQYF. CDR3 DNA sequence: TGCAGCGTTGCTGTAGAGACCCAGTACTTC.